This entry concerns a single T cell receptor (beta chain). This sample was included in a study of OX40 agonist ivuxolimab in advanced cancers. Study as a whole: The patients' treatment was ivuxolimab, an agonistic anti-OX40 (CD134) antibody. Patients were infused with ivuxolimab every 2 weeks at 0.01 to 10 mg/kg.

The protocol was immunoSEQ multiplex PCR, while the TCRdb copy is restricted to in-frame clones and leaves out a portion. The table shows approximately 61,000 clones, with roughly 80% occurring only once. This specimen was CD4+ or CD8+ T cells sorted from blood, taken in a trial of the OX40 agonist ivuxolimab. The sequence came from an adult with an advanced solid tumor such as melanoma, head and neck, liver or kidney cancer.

CDR3 in DNA: TGTGCCAGCAGCCACGGACAGGGAGGCTATGGCTACACCTTC. This translates into CASSHGQGGYGYTF. The chain is built from TRBV5-8 and TRBJ1-2; 8 bases line up with TRBD1. This CDR3 is 14 amino acids long. Losses at the gene ends were 4 bases for V and 4 bases for J; bases not matched to a gene: 6. Per germline, CDR1 SGHTS and CDR2 YDEGEE.